The 10 T cell receptor beta chains reported below all come from one sample, sequenced in a study of T cell repertoires in chronic hepatitis B (dated by TCRdb to between 2019 and 2020). The library came from the immunoSEQ multiplex PCR assay. As stored in TCRdb, this immuneACCESS dataset retains in-frame rearrangements with V and J assigned. A fraction of the clones does not appear; measured against another copy, unresolved V genes explain less than half of the discrepancy, and the remainder lacks a known reason. The table for this sample lists hundreds of clones; approximately 80% of them were counted only once. The top ten clones comprise under 55% of the sample. The sample consisted of HBV core (core169) epitope-specific CD8+ T cells from PBMCs. The receptors originated from a human donor with chronic hepatitis B virus infection.

This clone has only one observation. The chain carries TRBV11-2 and TRBJ2-5; D possibly corresponds to TRBD1 (6 bases). V lost 5 bases and J 5 bases, leaving 12 bases between the germline ends. Looked up from germline, CDR1 is SGHAT and CDR2 is FQNNGV. The CDR3 is made up of 13 amino acids. The CDR3 region is CASSGNQGETQYF. The CDR3 DNA reads TGTGCCAGCAGCGGTAATCAGGGGGAGACCCAGTACTTC.

The rearrangement links TRBV25-1 to TRBJ2-3, with TRBD2 identical over 16 bases. The germline CDR1 and CDR2 sequences are MGHDK and SYGVNS. V trimming: 8 bases; J trimming: 4 bases; junction bases outside the gene matches: 3. There are 15 residues in the CDR3. This chain's CDR3 is CASLGLAGGADTQYF. The CDR3 region has the DNA TGTGCCAGCTTGGGACTAGCGGGGGGGGCAGATACGCAGTATTTT.

In regard to this clone: The germline gene is not matched at one end of the junction; a read error may be the cause. The rearrangement joins TRBV7-8 to TRBJ2-7; 9 bases fit TRBD2. Per germline, CDR1 SGHVS and CDR2 FQNEAQ. The CDR3 extends over 14 amino acids. The CDR3 nucleotides are TGTGCCAGCAGCCTAGCGGGGCAATCCTACGAGCAGTACTTC. Protein sequence: CASSLAGQSYEQYF.

This chain links TRBV7-9 with TRBJ1-1; D is uncertain. This CDR3 contains 12 residues. The ends were cut back, 5 bases at V and 6 bases at J, with 10 bases in the middle. In germline, CDR1 is SEHNR, CDR2 FQNEAQ (reference sequence). CDR3 sequence reads: CASSPSWAEAFF. DNA of the CDR3: TGTGCCAGCAGCCCTTCATGGGCTGAAGCTTTCTTT.

The V call is TRBV28, the J call TRBJ2-7; D could derive from TRBD1 or TRBD2 (5 bases each). The CDR3 is made up of 14 amino acids. Per germline, CDR1 MDHEN and CDR2 SYDVKM. The V end was cut by 2 bases, the J end by 5 bases, with 13 bases between. In DNA, the CDR3 is TGTGCCAGCAGTTTACAGTTCCAGGGAGACGAGCAGTACTTC. Protein: CASSLQFQGDEQYF.

A note on this clone: The junction shows a germline mismatch at one end, possibly a read error. This chain links TRBV4-1 with TRBJ2-7; D unclear. This CDR3 has 13 residues. Per germline, CDR1 MGHRA and CDR2 YSYEKL. The CDR3 DNA reads TGCGCCAGCAGCCAAGCCCCTTTCTACGGGCAGTACTTC. Its protein product is CASSQAPFYGQYF.

The chain has TRBV9 and TRBJ2-7, with D unresolved. The ends were cut back, 0 bases at V and 2 bases at J, with 9 bases in the middle. Germline values: CDR1 SGDLS, CDR2 YYNGEE. The CDR3 is 14 residues long. CDR3 coding DNA: TGTGCCAGCAGCGTAGGGGTCGCCGCCTACGAGCAGTACTTC. The encoded protein is CASSVGVAAYEQYF.

The rearrangement links TRBV5-1 to TRBJ1-1, with D unresolved. The germline V and J ends were trimmed by 3 bases and 1 base, with 7 bases remaining between them. The CDR3 sequence is 13 residues long. Looked up from germline, CDR1 is SGHRS and CDR2 is YFSETQ. This CDR3 is CASSSRENTEAFF. In DNA, the CDR3 is TGCGCCAGCAGCTCGCGGGAGAACACTGAAGCTTTCTTT. Together with reference TRBV5-1 and TRBJ1-1, the CDR3 gives the full variable domain: KAGVTQTPRYLIKTRGQQVTLSCSPISGHRSVSWYQQTPGQGLQFLFEYFSETQRNKGNFPGRFSGRQFSNSRSEMNVSTLELGDSALYLCASSSRENTEAFFGQGTRLTVV.

The chain recombines TRBV5-6 with TRBJ2-3; maybe TRBD2 (7 bases). With 0 bases removed from V and 1 base from J, the gap between germline ends came to 12 bases. Germline V gene lookup returns CDR1 SGHDT and CDR2 YYEEEE. This CDR3 is built from 16 residues. The CDR3 sequence is CASSLAAGARTDTQYF. CDR3 nucleotide sequence: TGTGCCAGCAGCTTGGCCGCGGGGGCTCGCACAGATACGCAGTATTTT.

This chain connects TRBV27 to TRBJ2-1; 9 bases line up with TRBD2. CDR3 size: 15 residues. The germline gives CDR1 MNHEY, CDR2 SMNVEV (reference sequence). After removal of 7 bases from V and 8 bases from J, the junction contained 12 bases not matched to a gene. Here the CDR3 reads CASTPAPSGAYEQFF. The CDR3, as DNA: TGTGCCAGCACCCCGGCGCCTAGCGGGGCATATGAGCAGTTCTTC.